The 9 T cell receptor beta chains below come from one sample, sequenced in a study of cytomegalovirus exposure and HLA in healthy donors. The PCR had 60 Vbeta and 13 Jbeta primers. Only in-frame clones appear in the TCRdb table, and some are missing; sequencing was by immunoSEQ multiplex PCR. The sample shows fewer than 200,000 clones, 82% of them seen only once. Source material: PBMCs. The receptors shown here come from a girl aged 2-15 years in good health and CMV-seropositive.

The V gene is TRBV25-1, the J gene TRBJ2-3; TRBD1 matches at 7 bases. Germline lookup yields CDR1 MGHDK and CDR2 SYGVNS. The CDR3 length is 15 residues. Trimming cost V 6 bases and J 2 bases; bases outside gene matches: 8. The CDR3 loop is CASSPARGPTDTQYF. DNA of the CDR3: TGTGCCAGCAGCCCCGCGAGGGGGCCCACAGATACGCAGTATTTT.

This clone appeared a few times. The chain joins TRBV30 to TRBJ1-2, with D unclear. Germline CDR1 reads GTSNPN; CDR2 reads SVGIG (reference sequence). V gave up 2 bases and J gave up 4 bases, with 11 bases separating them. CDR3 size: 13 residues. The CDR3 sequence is CAWSSGFVYGYTF. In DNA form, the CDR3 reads TGTGCCTGGAGTAGCGGATTTGTCTATGGCTACACCTTC. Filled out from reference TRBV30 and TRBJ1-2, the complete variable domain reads SQTIHQWPATLVQPVGSPLSLECTVEGTSNPNLYWYRQAAGRGLQLLFYSVGIGQISSEVPQNLSASRPQDRQFILSSKKLLLSDSGFYLCAWSSGFVYGYTFGSGTRLTVV.

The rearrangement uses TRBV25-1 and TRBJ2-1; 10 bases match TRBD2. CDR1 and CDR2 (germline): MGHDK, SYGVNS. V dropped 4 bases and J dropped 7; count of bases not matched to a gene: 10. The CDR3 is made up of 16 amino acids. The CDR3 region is CASSAPTSGIYNEQFF. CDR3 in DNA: TGTGCCAGCAGTGCCCCCACTAGCGGGATATATAATGAGCAGTTCTTC. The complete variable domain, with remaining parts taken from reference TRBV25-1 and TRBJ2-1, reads EADIYQTPRYLVIGTGKKITLECSQTMGHDKMYWYQQDPGMELHLIHYSYGVNSTEKGDLSSESTVSRIRTEHFPLTLESARPSHTSQYLCASSAPTSGIYNEQFFGPGTRLTVL.

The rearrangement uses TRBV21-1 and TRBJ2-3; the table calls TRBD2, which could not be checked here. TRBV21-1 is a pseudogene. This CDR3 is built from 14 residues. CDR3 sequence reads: CASSGGRSTDTQYF. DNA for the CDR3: TGTGCCAGCAGCGGCGGGAGAAGCACAGATACGCAGTATTTT.

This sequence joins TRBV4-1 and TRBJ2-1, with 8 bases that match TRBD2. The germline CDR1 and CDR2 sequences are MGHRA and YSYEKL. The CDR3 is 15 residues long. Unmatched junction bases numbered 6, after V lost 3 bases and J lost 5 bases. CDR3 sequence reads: CASSHSGTRNNEQFF. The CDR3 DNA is TGCGCCAGCAGCCACTCCGGGACTAGAAACAATGAGCAGTTCTTC.

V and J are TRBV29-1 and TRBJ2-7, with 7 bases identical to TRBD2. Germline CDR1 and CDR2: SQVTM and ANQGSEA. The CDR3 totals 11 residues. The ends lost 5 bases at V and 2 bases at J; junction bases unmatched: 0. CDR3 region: CSVRGAYEQYF. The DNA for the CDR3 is TGCAGCGTTCGGGGGGCCTACGAGCAGTACTTC.

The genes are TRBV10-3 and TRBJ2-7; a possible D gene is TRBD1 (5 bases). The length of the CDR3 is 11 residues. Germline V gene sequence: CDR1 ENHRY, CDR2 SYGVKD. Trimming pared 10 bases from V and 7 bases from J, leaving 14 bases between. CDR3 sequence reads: CATYKQGEQYF. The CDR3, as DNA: TGTGCCACATACAAGCAGGGTGAGCAGTACTTC.

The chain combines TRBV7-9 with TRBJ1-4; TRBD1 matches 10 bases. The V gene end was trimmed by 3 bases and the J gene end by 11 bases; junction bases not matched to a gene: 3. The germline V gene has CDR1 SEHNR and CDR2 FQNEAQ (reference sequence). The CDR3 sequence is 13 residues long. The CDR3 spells CASSLGTGDKLFF. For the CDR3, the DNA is TGTGCCAGCAGCTTGGGGACAGGGGATAAACTGTTTTTT.

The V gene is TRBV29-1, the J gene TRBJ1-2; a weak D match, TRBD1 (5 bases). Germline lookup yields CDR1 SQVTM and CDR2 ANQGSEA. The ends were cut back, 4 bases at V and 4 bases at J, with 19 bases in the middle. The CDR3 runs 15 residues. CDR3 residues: CSVVGGELHTYGYTF. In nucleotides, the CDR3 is TGCAGCGTTGTGGGGGGGGAGCTCCATACCTATGGCTACACCTTC. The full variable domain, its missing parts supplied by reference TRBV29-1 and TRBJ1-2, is SAVISQKPSRDICQRGTSLTIQCQVDSQVTMMFWYRQQPGQSLTLIATANQGSEATYESGFVIDKFPISRPNLTFSTLTVSNMSPEDSSIYLCSVVGGELHTYGYTFGSGTRLTVV.